A selection of T cell receptor beta chains follows, all from one sample in a study of blood T cell repertoires in COVID-19. Assay used: immunoSEQ multiplex PCR; TCRdb lists only in-frame clones, some missing. The table records under 55,000 clones, more than 75% of them present only once. The sequencing input was PBMCs or T cells enriched from blood (not recorded which). The origin of the receptors is a woman aged 45-59 years with acute COVID-19. Each CDR3 is given with its conserved first and last residue. Each record gives: CDR3 protein, CDR3 DNA, D gene, V gene, clone size, CDR3 length, J gene. A D gene is named only where the DNA matches it firmly. The listing skips clone size in some rows; elsewhere it reads once, few, many or a size class.

cdr3_aa: CASSWLGTDTQYF; cdr3_nt: TGTGCCAGCAGCTGGCTTGGTACAGATACGCAGTATTTT; d_call: .; v_call: TRBV4-2; clone_size: .; cdr3_length: 13; j_call: TRBJ2-3
cdr3_aa: CASSRNDQGVFGSPLHF; cdr3_nt: TGTGCCAGCAGCAGGAATGATCAGGGTGTTTTTGGTTCACCCCTCCACTTT; d_call: .; v_call: TRBV2; clone_size: .; cdr3_length: 17; j_call: TRBJ1-6
cdr3_aa: CATDPRPGLTGELFF; cdr3_nt: TGTGCCACTGACCCCCGTCCGGGGTTGACCGGGGAGCTGTTTTTT; d_call: .; v_call: TRBV19; clone_size: .; cdr3_length: 15; j_call: TRBJ2-2
cdr3_aa: CAISDRGNYGYTF; cdr3_nt: TGTGCCATTTCCGACAGGGGTAACTATGGCTACACCTTC; d_call: TRBD1; v_call: TRBV28; clone_size: .; cdr3_length: 13; j_call: TRBJ1-2
cdr3_aa: CASSLALAGGPGQFF; cdr3_nt: TGCGCCAGCAGCTTGGCACTAGCGGGGGGCCCGGGGCAGTTCTTC; d_call: TRBD2; v_call: TRBV5-1; clone_size: .; cdr3_length: 15; j_call: TRBJ2-1
cdr3_aa: CASSPVGGPQHF; cdr3_nt: TGTGCCAGCAGCCCAGTAGGAGGGCCCCAGCATTTT; d_call: .; v_call: TRBV7-9; clone_size: .; cdr3_length: 12; j_call: TRBJ1-5
cdr3_aa: CASSPPGGSYGYTF; cdr3_nt: TGTGCCAGCAGCCCTCCTGGGGGGAGCTATGGCTACACCTTC; d_call: .; v_call: TRBV7-9; clone_size: .; cdr3_length: 14; j_call: TRBJ1-2
cdr3_aa: CASSSRQGSGNTIYF; cdr3_nt: TGTGCCAGCAGCTCCCGACAGGGCTCTGGAAACACCATATATTTT; d_call: TRBD1; v_call: TRBV5-4; clone_size: .; cdr3_length: 15; j_call: TRBJ1-3
cdr3_aa: CASSEGFAENYGYTF; cdr3_nt: TGTGCCAGCAGTGAAGGGTTCGCGGAAAACTATGGCTACACCTTC; d_call: .; v_call: TRBV6-1; clone_size: .; cdr3_length: 15; j_call: TRBJ1-2
cdr3_aa: CASSPRAGEGDGYTF; cdr3_nt: TGTGCCAGCTCACCACGCGCAGGAGAGGGTGATGGCTACACCTTC; d_call: .; v_call: TRBV18; clone_size: once; cdr3_length: 15; j_call: TRBJ1-2